The entry that follows covers one T cell receptor (beta chain) sequence. Its antigen is not known. Germline loops: CDR1 SEHNR, CDR2 FQNEAQ (reference sequence). This CDR3 is 16 amino acids long. V was trimmed by 3 bases and J by 3 bases, leaving 16 bases between them. This specimen comes from a study of CD8+CD57+ T cells in acquired aplastic anemia. Study-level background: Yields of DNA that came from sorted CD4+ and CD8+ cells averaged roughly 3.2 ug.

Profiles of TCR beta VDJ and CDR3 were generated from a genomic DNA template. Via MiXCR, TCRdb re-called the reads, giving one row per CDR3 protein. The profile shows over 150,000 distinct CDR3 sequences, 63% of them singletons. Selection for sequencing was limited to patients who had shown CD8+CD57+ cell expansion by flow cytometry. Study-level points and caveats: Controls did not differ significantly from patients in CD8+ Simpson's diversity. There were around 28 CD8+ CDR3 sequences that occurred in both patients and controls.

The sequenced material came from sorted CD4+, CD8+, or CD8+CD57+ T cells (not recorded which) from PBMCs. The clonotype originates from a human donor with aplastic anemia. The V and J genes are TRBV7-9 and TRBJ2-3; a possible D gene is TRBD1 (6 bases). CDR3 sequence reads: CASSLVSGVGTDTQYF. As DNA, the CDR3 is TGTGCCAGCAGCTTGGTCTCAGGGGTGGGGACAGATACGCAGTATTTT.